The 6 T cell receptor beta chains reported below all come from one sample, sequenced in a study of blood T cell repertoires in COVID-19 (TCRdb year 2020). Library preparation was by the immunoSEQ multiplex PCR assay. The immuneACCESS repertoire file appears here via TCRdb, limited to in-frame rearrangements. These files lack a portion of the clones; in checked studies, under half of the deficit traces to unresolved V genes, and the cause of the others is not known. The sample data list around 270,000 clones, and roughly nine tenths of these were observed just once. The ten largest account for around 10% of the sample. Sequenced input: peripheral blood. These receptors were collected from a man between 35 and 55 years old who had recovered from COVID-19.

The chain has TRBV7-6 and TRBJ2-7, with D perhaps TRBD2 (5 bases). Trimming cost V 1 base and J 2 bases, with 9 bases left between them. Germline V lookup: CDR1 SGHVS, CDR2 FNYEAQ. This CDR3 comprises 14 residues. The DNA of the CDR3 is TGTGCCAGCAGCTTAGACCCGGGAACCTACGAGCAGTACTTC. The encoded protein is CASSLDPGTYEQYF.

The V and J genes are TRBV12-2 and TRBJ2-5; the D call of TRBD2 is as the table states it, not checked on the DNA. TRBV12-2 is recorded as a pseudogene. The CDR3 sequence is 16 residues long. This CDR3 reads CASRLERSGRVETQYF. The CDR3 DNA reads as TGTGCAAGTCGCTTAGAACGTAGCGGCCGCGTGGAGACCCAGTACTTC.

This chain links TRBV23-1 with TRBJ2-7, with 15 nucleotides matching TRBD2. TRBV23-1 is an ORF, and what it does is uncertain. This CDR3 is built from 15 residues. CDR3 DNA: TGCGCGACCGGACTAGCGGGAGGGGTATACTACGAGCAGTACTTC. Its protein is CATGLAGGVYYEQYF.

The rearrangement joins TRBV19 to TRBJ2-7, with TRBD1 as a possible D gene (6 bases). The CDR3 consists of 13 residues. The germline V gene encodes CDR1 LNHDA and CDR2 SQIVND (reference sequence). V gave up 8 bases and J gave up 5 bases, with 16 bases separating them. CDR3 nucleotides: TGTGCCAGTGGGGCACGCAGGGGAAACGAGCAGTACTTC. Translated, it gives CASGARRGNEQYF.

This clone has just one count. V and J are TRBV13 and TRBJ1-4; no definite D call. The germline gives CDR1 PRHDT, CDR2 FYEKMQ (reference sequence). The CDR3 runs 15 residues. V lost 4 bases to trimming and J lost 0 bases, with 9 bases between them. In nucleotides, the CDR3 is TGTGCCAGCAGCTCCCGGTCGACAACTAATGAAAAACTGTTTTTT. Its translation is CASSSRSTTNEKLFF.

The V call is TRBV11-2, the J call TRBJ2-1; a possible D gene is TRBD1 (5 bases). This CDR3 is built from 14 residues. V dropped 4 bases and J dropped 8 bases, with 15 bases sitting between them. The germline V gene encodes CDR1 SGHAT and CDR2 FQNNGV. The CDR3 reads CASSYSRVSYEQFF. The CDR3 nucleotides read TGTGCCAGCAGCTATAGCAGGGTGTCCTATGAGCAGTTCTTC.